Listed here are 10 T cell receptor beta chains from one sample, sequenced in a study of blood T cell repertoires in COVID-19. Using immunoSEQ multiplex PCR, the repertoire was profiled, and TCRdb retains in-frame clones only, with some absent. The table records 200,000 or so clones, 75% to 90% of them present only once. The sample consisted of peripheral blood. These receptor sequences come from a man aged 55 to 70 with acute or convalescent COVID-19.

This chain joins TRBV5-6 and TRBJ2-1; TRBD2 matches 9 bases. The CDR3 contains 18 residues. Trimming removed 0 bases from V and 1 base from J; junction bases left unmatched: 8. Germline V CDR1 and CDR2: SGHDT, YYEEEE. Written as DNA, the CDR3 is TGTGCCAGCAGCTTGGAGGTCGGCGGGAGGGCTTCCTACAATGAGCAGTTCTTC. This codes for CASSLEVGGRASYNEQFF.

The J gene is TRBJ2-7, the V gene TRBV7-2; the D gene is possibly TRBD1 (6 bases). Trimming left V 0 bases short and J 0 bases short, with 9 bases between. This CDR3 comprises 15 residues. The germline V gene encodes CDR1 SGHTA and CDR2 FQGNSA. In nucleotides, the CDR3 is TGTGCCAGCAGCTTAGCTAGGACAGCCTCCTACGAGCAGTACTTC. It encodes CASSLARTASYEQYF.

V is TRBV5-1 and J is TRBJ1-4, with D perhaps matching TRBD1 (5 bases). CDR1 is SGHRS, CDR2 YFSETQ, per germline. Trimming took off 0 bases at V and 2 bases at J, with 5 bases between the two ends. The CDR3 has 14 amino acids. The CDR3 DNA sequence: TGCGCCAGCAGCTTGGCAGGGACTAATGAAAAACTGTTTTTT. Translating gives CASSLAGTNEKLFF.

As DNA, the CDR3 is TGTGCCAGCAGTTACTCTCGTCCCGCCGGAGGGGAGCAGTACTTC. This encodes CASSYSRPAGGEQYF. This rearrangement joins TRBV6-6 to TRBJ2-7; tentatively, D is TRBD2 (6 bases). V lost 0 bases, J lost 7 bases, and 16 bases lay in between. Germline V gene sequence: CDR1 MNHNY, CDR2 SVGAGI (reference sequence). The CDR3 consists of 15 residues.

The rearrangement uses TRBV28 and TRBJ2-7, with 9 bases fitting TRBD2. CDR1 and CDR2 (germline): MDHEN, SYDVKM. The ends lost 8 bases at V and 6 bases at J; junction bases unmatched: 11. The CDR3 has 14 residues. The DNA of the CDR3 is TGTGCCAGCTGTCCGGCGGGGGGGGCGCGCGAGCAGTACTTC. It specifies CASCPAGGAREQYF.

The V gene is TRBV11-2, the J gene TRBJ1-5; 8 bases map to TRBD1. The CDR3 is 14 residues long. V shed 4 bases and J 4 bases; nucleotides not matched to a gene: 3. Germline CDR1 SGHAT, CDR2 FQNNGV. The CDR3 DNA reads TGTGCCAGCAGCTCACAGGGGGGGAATCAGCCCCAGCATTTT. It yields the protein CASSSQGGNQPQHF.

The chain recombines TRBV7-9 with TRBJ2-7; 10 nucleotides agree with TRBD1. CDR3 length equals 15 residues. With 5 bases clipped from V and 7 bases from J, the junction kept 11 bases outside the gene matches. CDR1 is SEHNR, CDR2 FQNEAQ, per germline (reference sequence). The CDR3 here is CASSKRDRGIGEQYF. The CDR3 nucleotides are TGTGCCAGCAGCAAAAGGGACAGGGGAATCGGGGAGCAGTACTTC.

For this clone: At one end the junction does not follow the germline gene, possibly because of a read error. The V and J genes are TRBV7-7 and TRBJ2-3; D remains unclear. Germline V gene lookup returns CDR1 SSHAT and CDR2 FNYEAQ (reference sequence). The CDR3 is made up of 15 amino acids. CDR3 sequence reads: CASSLTPVGSDTQYF. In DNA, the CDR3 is TGTGCTAGCAGCTTAACGCCGGTCGGGTCAGATACGCAGTATTTT.

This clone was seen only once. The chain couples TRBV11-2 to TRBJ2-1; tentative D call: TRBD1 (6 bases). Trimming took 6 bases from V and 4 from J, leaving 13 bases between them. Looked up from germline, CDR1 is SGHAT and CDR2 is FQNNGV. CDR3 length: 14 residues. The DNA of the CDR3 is TGTGCCAGCAGGTCTGGCGACAGGTACAATGAGCAGTTCTTC. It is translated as CASRSGDRYNEQFF.

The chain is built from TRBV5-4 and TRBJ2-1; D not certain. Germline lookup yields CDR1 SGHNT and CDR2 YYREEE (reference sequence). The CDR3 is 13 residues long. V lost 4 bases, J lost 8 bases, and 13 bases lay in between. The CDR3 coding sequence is TGTGCCAGCAGCGTAGTCGGAGTGGATGAGCAGTTCTTC. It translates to CASSVVGVDEQFF.